A selection of T cell receptor beta chains follows, all from one sample in a study of metastatic and nonmetastatic thyroid tumors. TCRdb re-called clones from the PCR reads using MiXCR. In the table there are roughly 48,000 clones, approximately 19% of which are singletons. Source material: blood. These receptors were obtained from a female donor with papillary thyroid cancer or a benign thyroid nodule (not recorded which). Some clones in this sample may be carry-over from other donors' samples. The CDR3 runs from the conserved cysteine through the conserved F or W. D genes are given only for firm matches. Rows give clone size only sometimes, using once, few, many, or a class for an expanded clone.

few,NA,TRBJ2-2,TRBV7-3,CASSPSNGELFF,TGTGCCAGCAGCCCTTCCAACGGGGAGCTGTTTTTT
many,TRBD2,TRBJ2-1,TRBV20-1,CSAAGLAAYNEQFF,TGCAGTGCGGCGGGACTAGCGGCCTACAATGAGCAGTTCTTC
many,TRBD2,TRBJ2-1,TRBV24-1,CATSNFPGTSGRNEQFF,TGTGCCACCAGTAATTTCCCCGGGACTAGCGGGAGGAATGAGCAGTTCTTC
many,NA,TRBJ1-1,TRBV11-1,CASSSNTLRLNTEAFF,TGTGCCAGCAGCTCCAATACCTTGAGACTGAACACTGAAGCTTTCTTT
many,NA,TRBJ1-2,TRBV30,CAWSVERNYGYTF,TGTGCCTGGAGTGTAGAGAGAAACTATGGCTACACCTTC
NA,NA,TRBJ1-2,TRBV28,CARRNYDGYTF,TGTGCCAGAAGGAATTATGATGGCTACACCTTC
many,TRBD2,TRBJ2-1,TRBV7-7,CASTQVAGGMRSYNEQFF,TGTGCCAGCACCCAAGTGGCGGGAGGGATGAGGTCCTACAATGAGCAGTTCTTC
many,TRBD1,TRBJ1-2,TRBV19,CATRDREGNGYTF,TGTGCCACCAGGGACAGGGAAGGGAATGGCTACACCTTC
NA,TRBD1,TRBJ2-7,TRBV27,CASRIQVGTVAYEQYF,TGTGCCAGCAGGATCCAGGTGGGGACAGTGGCTTACGAGCAGTACTTC
many,NA,TRBJ2-3,TRBV20-1,CSAREWGETHTDTQYF,TGCAGTGCTAGAGAATGGGGGGAAACACACACAGATACGCAGTATTTT
many,NA,TRBJ2-7,TRBV10-3,CAISEPKRGEQYF,TGTGCCATCAGTGAGCCGAAGAGGGGCGAGCAGTACTTC
many,NA,TRBJ2-7,TRBV28,CASRTPGTSSSYEQYF,TGTGCCAGCAGGACCCCCGGGACATCCAGCTCCTACGAGCAGTACTTC
many,NA,TRBJ2-1,TRBV15,CATRSRGVNEQFF,TGTGCCACCAGGAGTCGAGGGGTCAATGAGCAGTTCTTC
many,NA,TRBJ2-1,TRBV30,CAWTQGAGAHNEQFF,TGTGCCTGGACCCAGGGGGCGGGAGCACACAATGAGCAGTTCTTC
few,NA,TRBJ2-1,TRBV7-7,CASSFAPAGVNEQFF,TGTGCTAGCAGCTTTGCCCCCGCAGGGGTCAATGAGCAGTTCTTC
few,NA,TRBJ2-2,TRBV25-1,CAISRGVRGELFF,TGTGCCATCAGCAGGGGTGTCCGAGGTGAGCTTTTTTTT
many,NA,TRBJ2-7,TRBV20-1,CSATWGATYEQYF,TGCAGTGCCACCTGGGGGGCCACCTACGAGCAGTACTTC
many,TRBD2,TRBJ2-7,TRBV7-9,CASSPLRAGLYEQYF,TGTGCCAGCAGCCCACTGCGAGCGGGGTTATACGAGCAGTACTTC
many,TRBD1,TRBJ1-1,TRBV12-3/TRBV12-4,CASTLQGAQTEAFF,TGTGCCAGCACCTTACAGGGGGCGCAAACTGAAGCTTTCTTT
NA,NA,TRBJ2-1,TRBV14,CVSSPRQALDDNEQFF,TGTGTCAGCAGCCCCCGACAAGCCTTGGATGACAATGAGCAGTTCTTC
many,TRBD1,TRBJ1-2,TRBV6-4,CASSNHRGAGGYTF,TGTGCCAGCAGTAACCACAGGGGGGCAGGAGGCTACACCTTC
few,NA,TRBJ2-3,TRBV27,CASSFGGGGTYTQYF,TGTGCCAGCAGTTTCGGTGGAGGGGGGACATATACGCAGTATTTT
many,NA,TRBJ1-4,TRBV20-1,CSARDRRHHATNEKLFF,TGCAGTGCTAGAGATAGGAGACACCATGCAACTAATGAAAAACTGTTTTTT